This T cell receptor (beta chain) was retrieved from a study of blood T cell repertoires in COVID-19. For the study at large: The study drew acute and convalescent COVID-19 samples from the United States, Italy and Spain. In each case, the material was cDNA or gDNA derived from T cells, B-cell-depleted T cells, or PBMCs.

The protocol was immunoSEQ multiplex PCR, while the TCRdb copy is restricted to in-frame clones and leaves out a portion. The sample shows 240,000 or so clones, roughly 85% of them seen only once. In germline, CDR1 is SGHVS, CDR2 FQNEAQ. V was cut by 3 bases and J by 1 base, with 12 bases left in between. The CDR3 length is 15 residues. What was sequenced was peripheral blood. The TCR originated in a woman under 30 with acute or convalescent COVID-19. The chain is built from TRBV7-8 and TRBJ1-1; D not resolved. DNA of the CDR3: TGTGCCAGCAGCTTCTCGAGCCACGCGAACACTGAAGCTTTCTTT. Translating gives CASSFSSHANTEAFF.